These 2 T cell receptor beta chains came from one sample sequenced in a study of blood T cell repertoires in COVID-19. Libraries were prepared by immunoSEQ multiplex PCR; TCRdb keeps only in-frame clonotypes and omits some of them. The sample has about 180,000 clones, 86% seen once. Material: PBMCs or T cells enriched from blood (not recorded which). The receptors stem from a woman aged 30 to 39 who had recovered from COVID-19.

V gene TRBV5-6 combines with J gene TRBJ1-1, with a tentative D call TRBD1 (5 bases). This CDR3 has 14 residues. V lost 0 bases, J lost 5 bases, and 11 bases lay in between. Germline CDR1 and CDR2: SGHDT and YYEEEE. The DNA of the CDR3 is TGTGCCAGCAGCTTGGAGGGGAGGAGGACTGAAGCTTTCTTT. Amino acids: CASSLEGRRTEAFF.

The V and J genes are TRBV6-4 and TRBJ1-1, with 10 bases fitting TRBD1. Germline assignment: CDR1 MRHNA and CDR2 SNTAGT. The CDR3 sequence is 14 residues long. With 6 bases clipped from V and 5 bases from J, the junction kept 6 bases outside the gene matches. The DNA of the CDR3 is TGTGCCAGCAGCCAGGGACAGGGGAGGACTGAAGCTTTCTTT. This gives the protein CASSQGQGRTEAFF.